Sequencing of this TCR beta chain was carried out in a study of cytomegalovirus exposure and HLA in healthy donors. Study background: There were about 85 million unique TCRs (from HLA-typed donors) in an early data release. Findings of the study overall: A later analysis reportedly found that, within productive TCRs, an Asian-associated ancestry cluster had fewer N-insertions than the mean observed across the roughly 690 donors. Rarity held for most TCR sequences, but there were some public TCRs that occurred in many donors. An assumption of roughly uniform sequencing depth across donors underlay the presence/absence analyses.

This CDR3 contains 13 residues. Trimming took off 5 bases at V and 13 bases at J, with 18 bases between the two ends. In germline, CDR1 is MNHEY, CDR2 SMNVEV (reference sequence). The PCR ran on 60 Vbeta and 13 Jbeta primers. Assay: immunoSEQ multiplex PCR; the TCRdb copy retains only in-frame clones and omits some. The sample lists 100,000 to 120,000 clones, less than 85% occurring once. This clone occurred once. What it recognizes is unknown. Sequencing was carried out using PBMCs. This sequence was found in a man under 40 in good health and CMV-seropositive. The J gene is TRBJ2-1, the V gene TRBV27, with D possibly TRBD2 on 6 matching bases. CDR3 DNA: TGTGCCAGCAGTCCCGGAGCTAGCGTGGAACAGTTCTTC. This encodes CASSPGASVEQFF.